This TCR beta chain was captured in a study of T cells in localized non-small cell lung cancer. J lost 6 bases, V lost 5 bases, and 7 bases had no gene match. The germline CDR1 and CDR2 sequences are MNHNS and SASEGT. The CDR3 contains 14 residues. Remarks on this clone: Its antigen is currently unknown.

Overall study results and limits: Across samples, adjacent lung featured a median around 56 of the top 100 tumor clones. Because only a single region of the tumor was sequenced, heterogeneity remains possible.

TCRdb's copy holds only in-frame clones and misses some; the assay was immunoSEQ multiplex PCR. The data show about 40,000 clones, more than 75% seen once. The specimen was peripheral blood, collected before any cancer treatment. This chain joins TRBV6-1 and TRBJ1-1; 9 nucleotides match TRBD1. The receptor comes from a man aged 18-55 years with stage I lung adenocarcinoma. The DNA for the CDR3 is TGTGCCAGCAGTCAGGGACAGGGATTTTCTGAAGCTTTCTTT. Its protein product is CASSQGQGFSEAFF.